These T cell receptor beta chains were read from a single sample in a study of CD8+ T cells in alopecia areata. TCRdb keeps only in-frame clones here, not all; method: immunoSEQ multiplex PCR. The table records 150,000 to 250,000 clones, nearly 60% of them present only once. The specimen comprised CD4+ T cells sorted from blood, sampled at week 24, from a patient treated with tofacitinib. All receptors derive from a human donor with alopecia areata. Both conserved end residues are part of each CDR3. A D gene is named only where the DNA matches it firmly. Rows may omit the clone size; those that give it use once, few, many or a size class.

cdr3_aa: CAWRRSGITDTQYF
cdr3_nt: TGTGCCTGGAGACGGAGCGGGATCACAGATACGCAGTATTTT
d_call: TRBD2
j_call: TRBJ2-3
clone_size: NA
v_call: TRBV30

cdr3_aa: CASSAQGAGQPQHF
cdr3_nt: TGCGCCAGCAGCGCACAGGGGGCTGGTCAGCCCCAGCATTTT
d_call: TRBD1
j_call: TRBJ1-5
clone_size: NA
v_call: TRBV5-1

cdr3_aa: CSVDLGDYGYTF
cdr3_nt: TGCAGCGTTGATTTAGGCGACTATGGCTACACCTTC
d_call: NA
j_call: TRBJ1-2
clone_size: NA
v_call: TRBV29-1

cdr3_aa: CASSLVGTGGVTGELFF
cdr3_nt: TGTGCCAGCAGCTTAGTTGGGACGGGAGGGGTCACCGGGGAGCTGTTTTTT
d_call: TRBD2
j_call: TRBJ2-2
clone_size: NA
v_call: TRBV11-2

cdr3_aa: CASSPIGESSNQPQHF
cdr3_nt: TGTGCCAGCTCACCGATCGGTGAAAGTAGCAATCAGCCCCAGCATTTT
d_call: NA
j_call: TRBJ1-5
clone_size: NA
v_call: TRBV18

cdr3_aa: CASSLIMGLSTEAFF
cdr3_nt: TGTGCCAGCAGTTTAATTATGGGGCTGAGCACTGAAGCTTTCTTT
d_call: NA
j_call: TRBJ1-1
clone_size: NA
v_call: TRBV27

cdr3_aa: CASSTTGRRDTQYF
cdr3_nt: TGTGCCAGCAGCACCACGGGCCGGAGGGATACGCAGTATTTT
d_call: NA
j_call: TRBJ2-3
clone_size: NA
v_call: TRBV5-6

cdr3_aa: CASSNGQRNTEAFF
cdr3_nt: TGTGCCAGCAGCAACGGACAGAGGAACACTGAAGCTTTCTTT
d_call: NA
j_call: TRBJ1-1
clone_size: NA
v_call: TRBV7-9

cdr3_aa: CACQQISTDTQYF
cdr3_nt: TGTGCCTGCCAACAGATTAGCACAGATACGCAGTATTTT
d_call: NA
j_call: TRBJ2-3
clone_size: NA
v_call: TRBV10-3

cdr3_aa: CASSLVQGETEAFF
cdr3_nt: TGCGCCAGCAGCTTGGTACAGGGTGAGACTGAAGCTTTCTTT
d_call: NA
j_call: TRBJ1-1
clone_size: NA
v_call: TRBV5-1

cdr3_aa: CASSPRVGTDGAEAFF
cdr3_nt: TGTGCCAGCAGCCCTCGGGTGGGCACCGACGGCGCTGAAGCTTTCTTT
d_call: NA
j_call: TRBJ1-1
clone_size: NA
v_call: TRBV2

cdr3_aa: CSAREGYEQYF
cdr3_nt: TGCAGTGCTAGAGAGGGTTACGAGCAGTACTTC
d_call: NA
j_call: TRBJ2-7
clone_size: NA
v_call: TRBV20-1

cdr3_aa: CASSASRGNQPQHF
cdr3_nt: TGTGCCAGCAGCGCGTCCAGGGGTAATCAGCCCCAGCATTTT
d_call: NA
j_call: TRBJ1-5
clone_size: few
v_call: TRBV7-9

cdr3_aa: CASSLKAGAYEQYF
cdr3_nt: TGTGCCAGCAGTTTAAAAGCGGGAGCTTACGAGCAGTACTTC
d_call: TRBD2
j_call: TRBJ2-7
clone_size: NA
v_call: TRBV27

cdr3_aa: CASPSVGNYGYTF
cdr3_nt: TGTGCCAGCCCAAGTGTGGGCAACTATGGCTACACCTTC
d_call: NA
j_call: TRBJ1-2
clone_size: NA
v_call: TRBV2

cdr3_aa: CSVQGPPDNPGSGNTIYF
cdr3_nt: TGCAGCGTTCAGGGACCTCCAGATAACCCCGGCTCTGGAAACACCATATATTTT
d_call: NA
j_call: TRBJ1-3
clone_size: few
v_call: TRBV29-1

cdr3_aa: CASSHREAGEQYF
cdr3_nt: TGTGCCAGCAGCCACCGCGAGGCGGGAGAGCAGTACTTC
d_call: NA
j_call: TRBJ2-7
clone_size: NA
v_call: TRBV7-8

cdr3_aa: CAISGEGYEQYF
cdr3_nt: TGTGCCATCAGTGGGGAAGGGTACGAGCAGTACTTC
d_call: NA
j_call: TRBJ2-7
clone_size: NA
v_call: TRBV10-3

cdr3_aa: CAWAAGNTIYF
cdr3_nt: TGTGCCTGGGCTGCAGGAAACACCATATATTTT
d_call: NA
j_call: TRBJ1-3
clone_size: few
v_call: TRBV30

cdr3_aa: CAGGMGGVSGYTF
cdr3_nt: TGTGCCGGAGGGATGGGGGGAGTCTCGGGCTACACCTTC
d_call: NA
j_call: TRBJ1-2
clone_size: NA
v_call: TRBV30

cdr3_aa: CASQDSGTNQPQHF
cdr3_nt: TGTGCCAGTCAGGACAGCGGTACTAATCAGCCCCAGCATTTT
d_call: NA
j_call: TRBJ1-5
clone_size: once
v_call: TRBV19

cdr3_aa: CASSTRVETQYF
cdr3_nt: TGTGCCAGCAGCACCAGGGTCGAGACCCAGTACTTC
d_call: NA
j_call: TRBJ2-5
clone_size: NA
v_call: TRBV6-6

cdr3_aa: CASRSPRNSGNTIYF
cdr3_nt: TGTGCCAGCAGATCCCCGAGGAACTCTGGAAACACCATATATTTT
d_call: NA
j_call: TRBJ1-3
clone_size: few
v_call: TRBV28